The count of the clone carrying this T cell receptor (beta chain) is one. Its antigen is not identified. This specimen belongs to a study of T cell responses to AZD1222 COVID-19 vaccine. Study overall: Pooling covered second doses at about 4 or about 12 weeks.

Study-wide findings and caveats: The donor cohort was predominantly white British with a female majority, and clonal diversity may have been underestimated.

V lost 5 bases and J 3 bases, leaving 17 bases between the germline ends. Germline CDR1 reads MDHEN; CDR2 reads SYDVKM. CDR3 length: 15 residues. Measured with immunoSEQ multiplex PCR; TCRdb has only the in-frame clones, and not every one. The sample lists about 55,000 clones, around nine tenths occurring once. V usage is TRBV28 and J usage is TRBJ2-7, with D perhaps TRBD1 (6 bases). The source is an adult in good health. The sequenced sample was peripheral blood, obtained on day 0 of AZD1222 vaccination. CDR3 DNA sequence: TGTGCCAGCAGTCAGACCGGCAGGGGTGACTACGAGCAGTACTTC. Protein sequence: CASSQTGRGDYEQYF.